This T cell receptor (beta chain) was sequenced during a study of shared clonotypes between healthy human individuals. The study, taken as a whole, reports: Generation probability values for non-shared clonotypes were lower than those for clonotypes shared by all four donors.

As regards this clone: No antigen is known for it.

Sequencing was performed with immunoSEQ multiplex PCR; in TCRdb, only in-frame clones are kept and a portion is missing. Of around 1.4 million clones in the sample, approximately 98.5% were seen once. Investigators divided CD4+ cells into CD45RA+ naive and CD45RA-negative memory subsets. Germline-derived CDR1 and CDR2 are MGHRA and YSYEKL. V gave up 0 bases and J gave up 10 bases, with 18 bases separating them. The CDR3 is 16 amino acids. V usage is TRBV4-1 and J usage is TRBJ1-4; a possible D gene is TRBD1 (6 bases). The source material was naive CD4+ T cells sorted from blood. The subset: CD45RA+ positively selected. The sequence was collected from a man aged 25-40 years in good health. CDR3 nucleotides: TGCGCCAGCAGCCAAGATGGACAGTCGCACGGGGGAAAACTGTTTTTT. This translates into CASSQDGQSHGGKLFF.